This passage covers 9 T cell receptor beta chains from one sample sequenced in a study of OX40 agonist ivuxolimab in advanced cancers. Clones were read by immunoSEQ multiplex PCR, and TCRdb kept only the in-frame ones, dropping some. The sample holds 65,000 to 70,000 clones, about 80% seen once. Sample: CD4+ or CD8+ T cells sorted from blood, taken in a trial of the OX40 agonist ivuxolimab. The source is an adult with an advanced solid tumor such as melanoma, head and neck, liver or kidney cancer.

The chain joins TRBV14 to TRBJ1-2; 7 bases agree with TRBD1. The CDR3 has 14 amino acids. Germline V gene data show CDR1 as SGHDN and CDR2 as FVKESK. The ends lost 0 bases at V and 8 bases at J; junction bases unmatched: 6. The CDR3 loop is CASSQDKTGAGYTF. The CDR3 DNA is TGTGCCAGCAGCCAAGATAAAACAGGGGCGGGCTACACCTTC.

V is TRBV5-5 and J is TRBJ1-4; D remains unclear. CDR3 size: 12 residues. The germline gives CDR1 SGHKS, CDR2 YYEKEE (reference sequence). Deletions cut 3 bases from V and 5 bases from J, with 5 bases between. This chain's CDR3 is CASSSMNEKLFF. CDR3 nucleotides: TGTGCCAGCAGCTCGATGAATGAAAAACTGTTTTTT. The entire variable domain, with the rest obtained from reference TRBV5-5 and TRBJ1-4, is as follows: DAGVTQSPTHLIKTRGQQVTLRCSPISGHKSVSWYQQVLGQGPQFIFQYYEKEERGRGNFPDRFSARQFPNYSSELNVNALLLGDSALYLCASSSMNEKLFFGSGTQLSVL.

The J gene is TRBJ1-5, the V gene TRBV28; 9 bases fit TRBD1. CDR1 is MDHEN, CDR2 SYDVKM, per germline. V dropped 5 bases and J dropped 6; count of bases not matched to a gene: 8. There are 15 residues in the CDR3. The CDR3 reads CASSAGTGIGQPQHF. The DNA of the CDR3 is TGTGCCAGCAGTGCCGGGACAGGGATCGGTCAGCCCCAGCATTTT.

This chain joins TRBV10-3 and TRBJ2-7; D might be TRBD1 or TRBD2, each matching 5 bases. Germline lookup yields CDR1 ENHRY and CDR2 SYGVKD. This CDR3 spans 14 amino acids. V was pared by 0 bases and J by 2 bases, with 8 bases between. The chain's CDR3 is CAISESQGPYEQYF. The CDR3 DNA reads TGTGCCATCAGTGAGTCCCAGGGACCCTACGAGCAGTACTTC.

The chain carries TRBV5-4 and TRBJ2-3, with D perhaps matching TRBD2 (6 bases). Trimming took 2 bases from V and 3 from J, leaving 16 bases between them. Germline values: CDR1 SGHNT, CDR2 YYREEE (reference sequence). CDR3 length equals 16 residues. The CDR3 DNA is TGTGCCAGCAGCTTAATAGGTGGGGGGAGGACAGATACGCAGTATTTT. Protein: CASSLIGGGRTDTQYF.

J is TRBJ1-1 and V is TRBV7-8, with D perhaps matching TRBD1 (5 bases). The CDR3 covers 16 residues. Trimming took 4 bases from V and 4 from J, leaving 19 bases between them. Per the germline V gene, CDR1 is SGHVS and CDR2 is FQNEAQ. CDR3 protein: CASSSTGGSVGTEAFF. CDR3 sequence (DNA): TGTGCCAGCAGCTCAACAGGAGGCTCGGTCGGCACTGAAGCTTTCTTT.

The J gene is TRBJ1-1, the V gene TRBV18; no clear D. Trimming took off 3 bases at V and 0 bases at J, with 8 bases between the two ends. The germline gives CDR1 KGHSH, CDR2 LQKENI. This CDR3 has 14 residues. CDR3 nucleotide sequence: TGTGCCAGCTCACCGAACGACATGAACACTGAAGCTTTCTTT. Protein product: CASSPNDMNTEAFF.

The chain employs TRBV6-1 and TRBJ2-3; D may be TRBD2 (5 bases). Trimming removed 2 bases at V and 4 bases at J, with 10 bases between. Per germline, CDR1 MNHNS and CDR2 SASEGT. This CDR3 is 14 amino acids long. The CDR3 loop reads CASSEQAVADTQYF. Written as DNA, the CDR3 is TGTGCCAGCAGTGAACAAGCGGTGGCAGATACGCAGTATTTT.

This clone was picked up one time. The chain has TRBV11-2 and TRBJ1-2; D not certain. Germline loops: CDR1 SGHAT, CDR2 FQNNGV. This CDR3 has 13 amino acids. Between the trimmed V and J ends, which lost 1 base and 4 bases, there was a span of 7 bases. The CDR3 DNA is TGTGCCAGCAGCTTAGCGGGGAGCTATGGCTACACCTTC. This gives the protein CASSLAGSYGYTF.